This T cell receptor beta chain was sequenced in a study of T-cell memory formation after mild COVID-19. Points from the study as a whole: Some clones that responded were present in memory (sampled pre-infection), which suggests cross-reactive memory joined. Clones contracting across day 15 to 85 had a balanced CD4/CD8 profile; later expanding clones leaned CD4+. Contracting CD4+ clones sat mainly in CM and EM; CD8+ in EMRA.

This clonotype was counted only a few times. The antigen remains unidentified. The CDR3 covers 16 residues. Germline V gene lookup returns CDR1 SGHRS and CDR2 YFSETQ. V trimming: 4 bases; J trimming: 8 bases; junction bases outside the gene matches: 10. Amplification by 5'RACE using constant-segment primers produced TCR alpha and TCR beta cDNA libraries that carried sample barcodes and UMIs. MiXCR was run by TCRdb on the 5' RACE reads, yielding one entry per CDR3 protein. The sample has hundreds of thousands of distinct CDR3 sequences; roughly 25% are singletons. The source material was PBMCs or a T cell subset sorted from them (not recorded which). The chain carries TRBV5-1 and TRBJ2-1; 12 bases are shared with TRBD2. The sequence was collected from an adult woman who had mild COVID-19 (a few samples of this study predate the infection). Cell type and time point are not known. This chain's CDR3 is CASSARTSGTSHEQFF. The CDR3 nucleotides are TGCGCCAGCAGCGCGCGGACTAGCGGGACTAGCCATGAGCAGTTCTTC.